This T cell receptor beta chain is from a study of human T cells and chemical hapten exposure. A single record per CDR3 protein comes from TCRdb applying MiXCR to the RACE reads. The data show approximately 52,000 distinct CDR3 sequences, approximately 11% seen once. Germline CDR1 reads MDHEN; CDR2 reads SYDVKM. This CDR3 contains 10 residues. The V gene lost 7 bases and the J gene lost 4 bases, with 4 bases spanning the gap. Time point given: patch test 1, 2 weeks after DPC sensitization. Documented treatment: therapeutic diphenylcyclopropenone sensitization with weekly scalp DPC. Whole blood that had not been fractionated was the source of extracted total RNA.

This specimen consisted of whole blood, obtained in connection with sensitization to the hapten diphenylcyclopropenone (DPC). The chain combines TRBV28 with TRBJ1-2; no firm D call. The clonotype originates from a middle-aged woman with alopecia areata. Some clones in this sample may be carry-over from other donors' samples. The CDR3 here is CASKGYGYTF. DNA for the CDR3: TGTGCCAGCAAGGGCTATGGCTACACCTTC.